This paragraph covers one TCR beta chain sequence. What it binds is unknown. Only in-frame clones appear in the TCRdb table, and some are missing; sequencing was by immunoSEQ multiplex PCR. The sample records 15,000 to 20,000 clones, roughly 84% being singletons. The CDR3 length is 15 residues. Looked up from germline, CDR1 is LGHDT and CDR2 is YNNKEL (reference sequence). V was shortened by 1 base and J by 5 bases, with 15 bases between the two germline ends. This specimen comes from a study of T cell responses to AZD1222 COVID-19 vaccine. Pooled samples include second doses given at about 4 or 12 weeks. Study results and limitations: The donor group comprised mostly white British people and more females; the analysis possibly underestimated clonal diversity. Every sample of the repertoires postdated the peak T cell response.

V and J are TRBV3-1 (or the pseudogene TRBV3-2) and TRBJ2-7; possible D gene TRBD2, 5 bases. The receptor's source is an adult who received the AZD1222 COVID-19 vaccine. The sequencing used peripheral blood, collected 28 days after the second AZD1222 dose. Written as DNA, the CDR3 is TGTGCCAGCAGCCAAGCCACCCCGGACTGGGACGAGCAGTACTTC. Protein sequence: CASSQATPDWDEQYF.